This TCR beta chain derives from a study of blood T cell repertoires in COVID-19. Whole-study context: The United States, Italy and Spain were the sources of the acute and convalescent COVID-19 samples.

The method was immunoSEQ multiplex PCR; TCRdb's version includes in-frame clones alone and lacks a portion of them. The table lists over 200,000 clones, about 90% of them singletons, with less than 14% in the top ten. CDR1 is KGHSH and CDR2 is LQKENI in the germline V gene. The V end was cut by 2 bases, the J end by 3 bases, with 13 bases between. The CDR3 contains 15 residues. This clonotype was sampled from a man between 25 and 39 years old who had recovered from COVID-19. The chain combines TRBV18 with TRBJ1-2; possibly TRBD1 for D (5 bases). Sequences were obtained from PBMCs or T cells enriched from blood (not recorded which). The CDR3, as DNA: TGTGCCAGCTCACCATCTAGGGCGGGGGACTATGGCTACACCTTC. This codes for CASSPSRAGDYGYTF. Together with reference TRBV18 and TRBJ1-2, the CDR3 gives the full variable domain: NAGVMQNPRHLVRRRGQEARLRCSPMKGHSHVYWYRQLPEEGLKFMVYLQKENIIDESGMPKERFSAEFPKEGPSILRIQQVVRGDSAAYFCASSPSRAGDYGYTFGSGTRLTVV.